The entry that follows covers one T cell receptor (beta chain) sequence. The antigen remains unidentified. The sample comes from a study of blood T cells in healthy people across ages. At the level of the study: Template switching picked up about one barcoded beta molecule for each two T cells.

Study outcomes and limitations: The long-lived group displayed more naive CD4+ cells, plus higher diversity, than the aged donors did.

Germline lookup yields CDR1 SEHNR and CDR2 FQNEAQ (reference sequence). V was pared by 5 bases and J by 5 bases, with 8 bases between. The CDR3 spans 12 residues. With a J-beta primer mix and a sample-barcoded 5' primer, a second PCR ran about 6 to 11 cycles. Carrying 12 random nucleotides, a template-switch adaptor labeled each individual cDNA molecule. TCRdb recomputed calls from the 5' RACE reads with MiXCR, one row per CDR3 protein. The sample gives about 1.6 million distinct CDR3 sequences, about 35% of which show up once; roughly 12% is in the top ten. The clonotype comes from a woman aged 25-40 years in good health. The chain carries TRBV7-9 and TRBJ2-3; a weak D match, TRBD1 (5 bases). Specimen: blood. Written as DNA, the CDR3 is TGTGCCAGCAGCAATCAGGGAGATACGCAGTATTTT. As protein: CASSNQGDTQYF.